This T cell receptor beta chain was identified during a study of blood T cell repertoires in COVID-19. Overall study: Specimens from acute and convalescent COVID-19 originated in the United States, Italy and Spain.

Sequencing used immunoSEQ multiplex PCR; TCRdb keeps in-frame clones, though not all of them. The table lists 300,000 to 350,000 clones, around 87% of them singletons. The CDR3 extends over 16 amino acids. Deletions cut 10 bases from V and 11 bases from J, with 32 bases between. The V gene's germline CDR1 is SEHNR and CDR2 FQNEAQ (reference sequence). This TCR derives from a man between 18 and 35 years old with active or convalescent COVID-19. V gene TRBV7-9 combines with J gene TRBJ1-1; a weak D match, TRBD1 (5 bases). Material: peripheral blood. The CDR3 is CAIRTIGRTLGLFAFF. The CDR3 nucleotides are TGTGCCATCAGGACGATAGGGCGCACCCTGGGGCTGTTCGCTTTCTTT.